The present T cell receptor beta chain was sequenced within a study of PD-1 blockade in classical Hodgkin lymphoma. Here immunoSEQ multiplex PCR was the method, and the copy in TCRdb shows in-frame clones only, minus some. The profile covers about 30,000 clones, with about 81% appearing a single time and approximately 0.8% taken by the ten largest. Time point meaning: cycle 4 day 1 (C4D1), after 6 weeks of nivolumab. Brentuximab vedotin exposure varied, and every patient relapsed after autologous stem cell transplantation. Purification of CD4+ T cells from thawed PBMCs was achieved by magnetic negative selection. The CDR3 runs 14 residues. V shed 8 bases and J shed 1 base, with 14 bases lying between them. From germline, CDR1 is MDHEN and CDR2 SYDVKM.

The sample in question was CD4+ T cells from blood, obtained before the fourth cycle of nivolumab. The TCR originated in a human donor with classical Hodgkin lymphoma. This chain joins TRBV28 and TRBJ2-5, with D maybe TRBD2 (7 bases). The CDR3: CASQTGGFQETQYF. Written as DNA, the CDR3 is TGTGCCAGCCAGACGGGGGGCTTCCAAGAGACCCAGTACTTC.